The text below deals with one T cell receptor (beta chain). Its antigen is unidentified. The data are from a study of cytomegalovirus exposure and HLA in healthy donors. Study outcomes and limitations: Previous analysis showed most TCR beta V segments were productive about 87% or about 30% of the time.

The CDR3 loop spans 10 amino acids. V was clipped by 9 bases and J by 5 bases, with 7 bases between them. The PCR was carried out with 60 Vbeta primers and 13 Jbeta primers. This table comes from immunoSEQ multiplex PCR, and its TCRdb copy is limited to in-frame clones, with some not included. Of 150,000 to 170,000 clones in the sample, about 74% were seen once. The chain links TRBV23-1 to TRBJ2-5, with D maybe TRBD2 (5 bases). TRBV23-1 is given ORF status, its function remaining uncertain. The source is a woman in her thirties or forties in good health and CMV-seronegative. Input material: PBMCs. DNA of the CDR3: TGCGCCAGGAGGGTTGAGACCCAGTACTTC. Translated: CARRVETQYF.